These T cell receptor beta chains were read from a single sample in a study of blood T cell repertoires in COVID-19. Produced via immunoSEQ multiplex PCR; TCRdb's table is partial and in-frame only. This sample has 91,000 or so clones; 85% to 90% occur once, and the top ten carry 15% to 19%. Sequenced: peripheral blood. These receptors were taken from a human donor in a cohort sampled during active COVID-19. The CDR3 runs from the conserved cysteine through the conserved F or W. A D gene is named only where the DNA matches it firmly. Clone size is given for some rows only: seen once, a few or many times, or a class if the clone is expanded.

V,size,length,J,D,DNA,CDR3
TRBV11-2,-,16,TRBJ1-6,TRBD1,TGTGCCAGCAGCTTAGGGTCGCAGGGGGCGAGCCTACCCCTCCACTTT,CASSLGSQGASLPLHF
TRBV6-5,-,14,TRBJ2-7,TRBD2,TGTGCCAGCAGTTATAAGACTAGCGGTTACGAGCAGTACTTC,CASSYKTSGYEQYF
TRBV6-1,-,17,TRBJ1-6,TRBD1,TGTGCCAGCAGTGAGACAGCCCTACAGGGGGCTAGTTCACCCCTCCACTTT,CASSETALQGASSPLHF
TRBV7-3,once,14,TRBJ2-3,-,TGTGCCAGCAGCTTACGGCAGGCAACAGATACGCAGTATTTT,CASSLRQATDTQYF
TRBV9,-,17,TRBJ2-6,TRBD2,TGTGCCAGCAGCGTAGGGGAGGGGCTCTCTGGGGCCAACGTCCTGACTTTC,CASSVGEGLSGANVLTF
TRBV3-1/TRBV3-2,-,15,TRBJ1-2,TRBD1,TGTGCCAGCAGCGATTACGGGACAGGGAACTATGGCTACACCTTC,CASSDYGTGNYGYTF
TRBV21-1,-,18,TRBJ2-5,-,TGTGCCAGCAGCAAAGTGGGGGGACTAGCGGAAACACAAGAGACCCAGTACTTC,CASSKVGGLAETQETQYF
TRBV2,-,15,TRBJ2-7,TRBD2,TGTGCCAGCAGCCGACTAGCGGGGGTTAGAAACGAGCAGTACTTC,CASSRLAGVRNEQYF
TRBV18,-,12,TRBJ2-5,-,TGTGCCAGCTCACCACTCTCGGGGACCCAGTACTTC,CASSPLSGTQYF
TRBV13,-,15,TRBJ2-3,-,TGTGCCAGCAGTCCAGGGGCGGGAGAAACAGATACGCAGTATTTT,CASSPGAGETDTQYF
TRBV29-1,-,11,TRBJ2-5,-,TGCAGCGTTCTCCAGATGGAGACCCAGTACTTC,CSVLQMETQYF
TRBV28,-,14,TRBJ1-2,TRBD1,TGTGCCAGCAGTTTAGGCGGGGACAGCCAACGCTACACCTTC,CASSLGGDSQRYTF
TRBV27,-,15,TRBJ1-4,-,TGTGCCAGCAGTTTCGGGGGAAGTGGGGGTGAAAAACTGTTTTTT,CASSFGGSGGEKLFF
TRBV5-1,-,17,TRBJ1-4,-,TGCGCCAGCAGCTTGTCCCCCCCGGGGGGCTCGAATGAAAAACTGTTTTTT,CASSLSPPGGSNEKLFF
TRBV19,-,14,TRBJ2-3,TRBD2,TGTGCCAGCTCATGGCTTTCCCGGGGGGGGGCGCAGTATTTT,CASSWLSRGGAQYF
TRBV30,-,13,TRBJ1-4,TRBD1,TGTGCTTGCGAGGGACAGGGGGATGAAAAACTGTTTTTT,CACEGQGDEKLFF
TRBV28,-,14,TRBJ1-5,TRBD1,TGTGCCAGCAGCCAGGACAGGGGTATTCAGCCCCAGCATTTT,CASSQDRGIQPQHF
TRBV28,-,14,TRBJ2-5,-,TGTGCCAGCAGTCCCCCCTCTAGGGGGGAGACCCAGTACTTC,CASSPPSRGETQYF
TRBV6-5,-,15,TRBJ1-1,-,TGTGCCAGCTCTACGGCGGGGGTGGGAAACACTGAAGCTTTCTTT,CASSTAGVGNTEAFF
TRBV6-2/TRBV6-3,-,17,TRBJ2-3,-,TGTGCCAGCAGCCAGGAGTTAGGGGGTAAGATCACAGATACGCAGTATTTT,CASSQELGGKITDTQYF
TRBV6-2/TRBV6-3,few,18,TRBJ2-7,TRBD2,TGTGCCAGCAGTTACTCGAGAGGGCGGGAGGTCCTTTTCGACGAGCAGTACTTC,CASSYSRGREVLFDEQYF
TRBV11-2,-,16,TRBJ2-1,TRBD1,TGTGCCAGCAGCCTAGCGACAGGGGGAGGATACAATGAGCAGTTCTTC,CASSLATGGGYNEQFF
TRBV28,-,14,TRBJ1-1,-,TGTGCCAGCAGTTTATATGGGGGAGGGACTGAAGCTTTCTTT,CASSLYGGGTEAFF
TRBV7-2,-,14,TRBJ2-7,TRBD1,TGTGCCAGCAGCCCCCGGACAGGCCCCTCCGAGCAGTACTTC,CASSPRTGPSEQYF
TRBV19,-,11,TRBJ1-1,-,TGTGCCAGCATACGGGAAAATGAAGCTTTCTTT,CASIRENEAFF
TRBV6-2/TRBV6-3,-,15,TRBJ2-2,TRBD2,TGTGCCAGCAGTTATCTAGCGGGGGGAGTCGGGGAGCTGTTTTTT,CASSYLAGGVGELFF
TRBV9,-,15,TRBJ2-3,-,TGTGCCAGCAGCGTAGCGGGTCTATACACAGATACGCAGTATTTT,CASSVAGLYTDTQYF
TRBV3-1/TRBV3-2,-,15,TRBJ2-1,TRBD2,TGTGCCAGCAGCCAACTAGCGGGGGGGCGAGATGAGCAGTTCTTC,CASSQLAGGRDEQFF
TRBV12-3/TRBV12-4,-,13,TRBJ1-2,-,TGTGCCAGCAGTTTTCCGCCACAGGAGCAGTGCACCTTC,CASSFPPQEQCTF
TRBV9,-,14,TRBJ1-1,TRBD1,TGTGCCAGCAGCCCAAGGACAGGGGCAGCTGAAGCTTTCTTT,CASSPRTGAAEAFF
TRBV3-1/TRBV3-2,-,15,TRBJ1-2,-,TGTGCCAGCAGCCAAGGTCAGGTCCCTAACTATGGCTACACCTTC,CASSQGQVPNYGYTF
TRBV14,once,17,TRBJ2-7,TRBD2,TGTGCCAGCAGCCAAGACCGGATCCTAGCGGGGTCCTTAGTAGGGGATTTC,CASSQDRILAGSLVGDF
TRBV18,-,17,TRBJ2-2,TRBD1,TGTGCCAGCTCACCACCGGGGACAGGGGCGAACATCGGGGAGCTGTTTTTT,CASSPPGTGANIGELFF
TRBV7-8,many,18,TRBJ2-6,-,TGTGCCAGCAGCCTTCGGGCCCGGGGTTACTCTGGGGCCAACGTCCTGACTTTC,CASSLRARGYSGANVLTF
TRBV9,-,15,TRBJ1-5,-,TGTGCCAGCAGTGGGGGCCCAGATAGCAATCAGCCCCAGCATTTT,CASSGGPDSNQPQHF
TRBV6-5,-,12,TRBJ1-1,-,TGTGCCAGCAGATCCGGGGGCACTGAAGCTTTCTTT,CASRSGGTEAFF
TRBV7-9,-,15,TRBJ2-3,TRBD2,TGTGCCAGCAGCTTGACTAGCGGTTACACAGATACGCAGTATTTT,CASSLTSGYTDTQYF
TRBV3-1/TRBV3-2,once,16,TRBJ2-3,-,TGTGCCAGCAGCCCGTGGGGGGGCGGGAGCACAGATACGCAGTATTTT,CASSPWGGGSTDTQYF